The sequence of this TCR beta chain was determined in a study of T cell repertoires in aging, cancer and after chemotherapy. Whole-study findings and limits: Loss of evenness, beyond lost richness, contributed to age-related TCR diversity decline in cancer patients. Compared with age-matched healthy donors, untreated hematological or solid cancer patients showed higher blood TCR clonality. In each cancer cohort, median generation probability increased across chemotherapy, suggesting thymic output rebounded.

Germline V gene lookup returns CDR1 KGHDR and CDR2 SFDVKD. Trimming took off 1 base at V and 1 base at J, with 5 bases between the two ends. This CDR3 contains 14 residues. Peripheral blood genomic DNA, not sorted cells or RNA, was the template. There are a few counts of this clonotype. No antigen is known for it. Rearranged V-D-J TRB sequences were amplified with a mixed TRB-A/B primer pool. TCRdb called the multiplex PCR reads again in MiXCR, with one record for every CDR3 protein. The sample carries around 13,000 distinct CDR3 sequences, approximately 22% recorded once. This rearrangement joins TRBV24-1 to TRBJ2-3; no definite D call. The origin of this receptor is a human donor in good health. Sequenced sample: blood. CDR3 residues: CATSDFGRTDTQYF. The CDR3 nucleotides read TGTGCCACCAGTGATTTTGGCCGCACAGATACGCAGTATTTT.